The clone carrying this T cell receptor (beta chain) has only a few counts. Its antigen is not known. This record comes from a study of identical twins. Study-level findings and limits: Models, which agreed with sharing between unrelated individuals, nonetheless underestimated the out-of-frame TCR alpha sharing seen in monozygotic twins. Analyses of zero insertions could be partly confounded by invariant MAIT and iNKT cells.

A template switching step contributed a universal primer site, while unique molecular identifiers were present in the cDNA. One entry per CDR3 protein, called by TCRdb with MiXCR from the 5' RACE reads. The profile shows hundreds of thousands of distinct CDR3 sequences, around 8.8% of them singletons. Germline CDR1 is LNHDA and CDR2 is SQIVND (reference sequence). With V trimmed by 7 bases and J by 6 bases, 12 bases remained unmatched. This CDR3 has 16 residues. The data were also submitted as part of a second study, on yellow fever vaccine responses in identical twins.

The source is a woman between 18 and 29 years old in good health. The V gene is TRBV19, the J gene TRBJ2-2; 9 nucleotides match TRBD2. Sample: memory (CD45RO+) T cells sorted from blood. The chain's CDR3 is CASTPGTSRRSGELFF. The CDR3 DNA sequence: TGTGCCAGTACCCCTGGGACTAGCAGGAGATCCGGGGAGCTGTTTTTT.